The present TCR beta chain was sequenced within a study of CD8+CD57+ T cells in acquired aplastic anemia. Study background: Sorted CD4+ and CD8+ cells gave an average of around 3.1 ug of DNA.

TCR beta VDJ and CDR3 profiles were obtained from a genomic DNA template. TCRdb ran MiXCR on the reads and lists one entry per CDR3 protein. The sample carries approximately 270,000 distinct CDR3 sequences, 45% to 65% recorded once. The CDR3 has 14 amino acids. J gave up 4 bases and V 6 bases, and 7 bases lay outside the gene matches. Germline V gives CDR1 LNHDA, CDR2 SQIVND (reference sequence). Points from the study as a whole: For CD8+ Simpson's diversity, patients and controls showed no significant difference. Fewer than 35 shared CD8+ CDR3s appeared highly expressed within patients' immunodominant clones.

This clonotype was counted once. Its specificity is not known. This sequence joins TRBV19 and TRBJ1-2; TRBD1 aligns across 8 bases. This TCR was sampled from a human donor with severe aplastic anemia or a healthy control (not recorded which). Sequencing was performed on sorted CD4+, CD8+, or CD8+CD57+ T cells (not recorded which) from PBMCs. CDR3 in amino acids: CASRTGQGGYGYTF. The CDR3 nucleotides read TGTGCCAGTAGAACCGGACAGGGTGGCTATGGCTACACCTTC.